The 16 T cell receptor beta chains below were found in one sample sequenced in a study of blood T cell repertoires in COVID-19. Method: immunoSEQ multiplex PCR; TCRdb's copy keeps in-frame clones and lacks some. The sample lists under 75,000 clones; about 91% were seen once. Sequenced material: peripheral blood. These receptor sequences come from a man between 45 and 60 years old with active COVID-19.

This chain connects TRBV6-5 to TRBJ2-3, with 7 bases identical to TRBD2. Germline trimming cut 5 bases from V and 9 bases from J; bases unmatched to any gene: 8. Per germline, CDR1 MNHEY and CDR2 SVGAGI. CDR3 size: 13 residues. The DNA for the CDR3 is TGTGCCAGCAGTAGGGGCGATAGCGGGACGCAGTATTTT. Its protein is CASSRGDSGTQYF.

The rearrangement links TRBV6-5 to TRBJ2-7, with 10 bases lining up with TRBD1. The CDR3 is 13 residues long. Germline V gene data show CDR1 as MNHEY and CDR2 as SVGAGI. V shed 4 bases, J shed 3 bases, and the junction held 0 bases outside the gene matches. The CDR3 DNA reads TGTGCCAGCAGTTGGGACAGGGGCTACGAGCAGTACTTC. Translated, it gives CASSWDRGYEQYF.

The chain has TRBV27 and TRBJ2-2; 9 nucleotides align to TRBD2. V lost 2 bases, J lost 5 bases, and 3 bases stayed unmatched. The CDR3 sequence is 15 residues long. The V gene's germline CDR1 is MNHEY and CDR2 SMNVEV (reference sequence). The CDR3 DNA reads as TGTGCCAGCAGTTTAAGTACTAGCGGGACCGGGGAGCTGTTTTTT. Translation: CASSLSTSGTGELFF.

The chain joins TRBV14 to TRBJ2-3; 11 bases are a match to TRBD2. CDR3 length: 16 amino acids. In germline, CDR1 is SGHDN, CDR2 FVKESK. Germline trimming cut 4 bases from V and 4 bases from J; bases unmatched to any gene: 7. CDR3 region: CASSRFSGGASDTQYF. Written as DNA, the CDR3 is TGTGCCAGCAGCCGATTTAGCGGGGGGGCCTCAGATACGCAGTATTTT.

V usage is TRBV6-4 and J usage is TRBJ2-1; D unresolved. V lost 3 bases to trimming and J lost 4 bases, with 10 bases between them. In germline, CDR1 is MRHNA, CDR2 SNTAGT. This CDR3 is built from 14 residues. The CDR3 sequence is CASSENSGYNEQFF. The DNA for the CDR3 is TGTGCCAGCAGTGAGAACTCGGGTTACAATGAGCAGTTCTTC.

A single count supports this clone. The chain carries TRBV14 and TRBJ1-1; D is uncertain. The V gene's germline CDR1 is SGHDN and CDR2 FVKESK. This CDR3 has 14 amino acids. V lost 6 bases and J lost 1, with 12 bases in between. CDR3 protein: CASSLYSGNTEAFF. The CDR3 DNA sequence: TGTGCCAGCAGTCTTTACAGCGGGAACACTGAAGCTTTCTTT.

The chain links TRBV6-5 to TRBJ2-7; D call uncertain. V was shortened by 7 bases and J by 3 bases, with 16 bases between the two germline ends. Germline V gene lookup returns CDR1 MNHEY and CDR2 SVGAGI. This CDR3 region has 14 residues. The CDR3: CASTRLPSNYEQYF. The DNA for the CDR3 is TGTGCCAGCACCAGACTCCCGTCGAACTACGAGCAGTACTTC.

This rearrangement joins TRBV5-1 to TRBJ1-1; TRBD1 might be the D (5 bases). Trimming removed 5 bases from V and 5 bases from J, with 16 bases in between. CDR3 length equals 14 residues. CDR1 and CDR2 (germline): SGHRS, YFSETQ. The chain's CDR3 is CASRRTGAGTEAFF. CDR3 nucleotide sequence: TGCGCCAGCAGGAGGACCGGGGCGGGAACTGAAGCTTTCTTT.

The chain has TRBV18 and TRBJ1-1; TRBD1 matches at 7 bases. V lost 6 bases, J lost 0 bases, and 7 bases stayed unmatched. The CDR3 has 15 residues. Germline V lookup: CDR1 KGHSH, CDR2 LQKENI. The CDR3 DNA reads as TGTGCCAGCTCCGCGGGACAGATCCTGAACACTGAAGCTTTCTTT. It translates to CASSAGQILNTEAFF.

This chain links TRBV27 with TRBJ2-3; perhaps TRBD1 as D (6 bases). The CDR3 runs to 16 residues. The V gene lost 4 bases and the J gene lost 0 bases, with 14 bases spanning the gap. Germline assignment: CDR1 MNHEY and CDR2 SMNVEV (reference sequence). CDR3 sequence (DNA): TGTGCCAGCAGTTCCCCTCGGACAGCCAGCACAGATACGCAGTATTTT. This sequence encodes CASSSPRTASTDTQYF.

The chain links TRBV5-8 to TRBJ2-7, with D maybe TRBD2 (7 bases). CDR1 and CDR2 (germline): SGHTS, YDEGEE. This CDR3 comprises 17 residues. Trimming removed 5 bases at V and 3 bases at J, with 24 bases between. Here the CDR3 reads CASRKTFGGGRGYEQYF. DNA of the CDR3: TGTGCCAGCAGGAAAACATTCGGGGGCGGGAGAGGCTACGAGCAGTACTTC.

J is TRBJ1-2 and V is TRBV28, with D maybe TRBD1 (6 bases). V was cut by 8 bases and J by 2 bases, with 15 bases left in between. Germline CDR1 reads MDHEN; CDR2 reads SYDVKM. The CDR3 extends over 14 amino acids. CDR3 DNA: TGTGCCAGCGTAGTTCAGGGGTCCAACTATGGCTACACCTTC. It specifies CASVVQGSNYGYTF.

CDR3 region: CASSDRDRGLDEQFF. CDR3 sequence (DNA): TGTGCCAGCAGTGACCGGGACAGGGGATTGGATGAGCAGTTCTTC. The chain has TRBV5-4 and TRBJ2-1; 10 bases line up with TRBD1. The V and J ends lost 5 bases and 8 bases, in that order; junction bases with no gene match: 10. Germline CDR1 SGHNT, CDR2 YYREEE (reference sequence). The CDR3 is made up of 15 amino acids. Based on the CDR3 plus reference TRBV5-4 and TRBJ2-1, the full variable domain is ETGVTQSPTHLIKTRGQQVTLRCSSQSGHNTVSWYQQALGQGPQFIFQYYREEENGRGNFPPRFSGLQFPNYSSELNVNALELDDSALYLCASSDRDRGLDEQFFGPGTRLTVL.

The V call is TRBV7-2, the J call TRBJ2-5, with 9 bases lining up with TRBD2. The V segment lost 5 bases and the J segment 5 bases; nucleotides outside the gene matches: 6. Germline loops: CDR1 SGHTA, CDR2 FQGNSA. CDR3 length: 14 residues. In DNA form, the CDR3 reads TGTGCCAGCAGCGGCGGGGGGGCTGAGGAGACCCAGTACTTC. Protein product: CASSGGGAEETQYF.

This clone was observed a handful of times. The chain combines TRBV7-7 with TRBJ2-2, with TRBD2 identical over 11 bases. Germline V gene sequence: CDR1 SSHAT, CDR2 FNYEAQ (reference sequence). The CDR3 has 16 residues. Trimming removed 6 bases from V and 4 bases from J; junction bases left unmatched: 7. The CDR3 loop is CASRNTSGRGTGELFF. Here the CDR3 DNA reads TGTGCCAGCAGAAATACTAGCGGGAGAGGCACCGGGGAGCTGTTTTTT.

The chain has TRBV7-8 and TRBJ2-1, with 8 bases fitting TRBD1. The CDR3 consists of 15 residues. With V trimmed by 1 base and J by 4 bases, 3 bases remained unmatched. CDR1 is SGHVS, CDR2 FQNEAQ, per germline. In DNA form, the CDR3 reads TGTGCCAGCAGCTTAGGACAGGGGAGATACAATGAGCAGTTCTTC. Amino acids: CASSLGQGRYNEQFF.